This is a list of T cell receptor beta chains from one sample in a study of T cells after yellow fever vaccination. TCRdb ran MiXCR on the 5' RACE reads and lists one entry per CDR3 protein. The sample contains under 150,000 distinct CDR3 sequences, 7.7% of which appear only once. This sample comprised CD4+ T cells sorted from PBMCs, obtained 5 days after the yellow fever booster vaccination. The receptors were gathered from a man aged 25 to 40 who received the YFV17D yellow fever vaccine. Both conserved end residues are part of each CDR3. D genes are given only for firm matches.

cdr3_aa,cdr3_length,v_call,j_call,d_call
CASRGQSTNTGELFF,15,TRBV12-3/TRBV12-4,TRBJ2-2,-
CASSNPTGSETQYF,14,TRBV6-5,TRBJ2-5,TRBD1
CASRDNQRGNQPQHF,15,TRBV10-2,TRBJ1-5,-
CASIRRGGGTDTQYF,15,TRBV12-3/TRBV12-4,TRBJ2-3,-
CASSDQSLARGYTF,14,TRBV25-1,TRBJ1-2,-
CASSREGSQPQHF,13,TRBV7-2,TRBJ1-5,-
CASSLNSGQETQYF,14,TRBV12-3/TRBV12-4,TRBJ2-5,-
CASSEEAVTSTDTQYF,16,TRBV25-1,TRBJ2-3,-
CASSQAITDTQYF,13,TRBV4-3,TRBJ2-3,-
CAIAGSPGNEQFF,13,TRBV10-3,TRBJ2-1,-
CASSVDTGTDTQYF,14,TRBV9,TRBJ2-3,-
CASSFPGLATYEQYF,15,TRBV12-3/TRBV12-4,TRBJ2-7,TRBD2
CSARDETRVSGELFF,15,TRBV20-1,TRBJ2-2,-
CASRGTATDTQYF,13,TRBV6-4,TRBJ2-3,-
CSATPGTDYGYTF,13,TRBV20-1,TRBJ1-2,-
CASSTGTYQETQYF,14,TRBV5-4,TRBJ2-5,-
CASSLSSGTGYNEQFF,16,TRBV5-1,TRBJ2-1,TRBD1
CAWSTSDTQYF,11,TRBV30,TRBJ2-3,-
CASSVTDIAYEQYF,14,TRBV9,TRBJ2-7,-
CSVDGGTNEKLFF,13,TRBV29-1,TRBJ1-4,-
CASSYSAGSSYEQYF,15,TRBV6-2/TRBV6-3,TRBJ2-7,-
CASSQNPTGHEQYF,14,TRBV7-2,TRBJ2-7,-
CSARPLEETQYF,12,TRBV20-1,TRBJ2-5,-
CASSVTWNTEAFF,13,TRBV6-4,TRBJ1-1,-
CASRGDGPYEQYF,13,TRBV5-1,TRBJ2-7,TRBD2
CASSRVGGLAGGENEQFF,18,TRBV11-2,TRBJ2-1,TRBD2
CATSDRTGTLTETQYF,16,TRBV24-1,TRBJ2-5,TRBD1
CASSPLLAPSSYNEQFF,17,TRBV6-4,TRBJ2-1,TRBD2
CSARVQGQGGNREQFF,16,TRBV20-1,TRBJ2-1,TRBD1
CAWSFWVNRELFF,13,TRBV30,TRBJ2-2,-
CASSPSIGGYETQYF,15,TRBV7-2,TRBJ2-5,-
CASRPKRASYNEQFF,15,TRBV12-3/TRBV12-4,TRBJ2-1,-
CASSLAGDPGYTF,13,TRBV7-2,TRBJ1-2,-
CASSPRTSGYNEQFF,15,TRBV27,TRBJ2-1,TRBD2
CASSAFGAYNEQFF,14,TRBV11-2,TRBJ2-1,-
CASSFGGQKTQYF,13,TRBV5-6,TRBJ2-5,-
CASSSTGLSNQPQHF,15,TRBV19,TRBJ1-5,-
CSVEWTGVYEQYF,13,TRBV29-1,TRBJ2-7,TRBD1
CASKAGTQETQYF,13,TRBV19,TRBJ2-5,-
CASSPTSGYYNEQFF,15,TRBV13,TRBJ2-1,TRBD2
CASSPRDRGNTIYF,14,TRBV27,TRBJ1-3,-
CASTYRGPSTHTQYF,15,TRBV3-1,TRBJ2-3,-
CSVTSRGLGYGYTF,14,TRBV20-1,TRBJ1-2,TRBD1
CAPPLHRGSSEQYF,14,TRBV25-1,TRBJ2-7,-
CATDLGGNTEAFF,13,TRBV7-9,TRBJ1-1,-
CASSQDIAGVADTQYF,16,TRBV4-3,TRBJ2-3,TRBD2
CASSSQWGQETQYF,14,TRBV25-1,TRBJ2-5,-
CSAILNPAAVEQFF,14,TRBV20-1,TRBJ2-1,-
CASSRLIEETQYF,13,TRBV12-3/TRBV12-4,TRBJ2-5,-